The 23 T cell receptor beta chains below all came from one sample that was sequenced in a study of T cells in localized non-small cell lung cancer. The repertoire was sequenced with immunoSEQ multiplex PCR; TCRdb's copy has only in-frame clones and lacks some. The sample shows about 34,000 clones, almost 90% of them seen only once. The sequencing used peripheral blood, collected before any cancer treatment. The receptors originated from a woman between 40 and 69 years old with stage I lung adenocarcinoma.

With regard to this clone: Other nucleotide sequences in the sample specify the same CDR3. This rearrangement joins TRBV4-1 to TRBJ2-5; D uncertain. CDR3 length: 13 residues. Trimming took 2 bases from V and 4 from J, leaving 8 bases between them. Germline assignment: CDR1 MGHRA and CDR2 YSYEKL. CDR3: CASSQRASETQYF. The CDR3 nucleotides are TGCGCCAGCAGCCAACGGGCATCAGAGACCCAGTACTTC.

CDR3 bases: TGTGCCAGCAGTTACCGGCGCACCGGGGAGCTGTTTTTT. This encodes CASSYRRTGELFF. V is TRBV6-5 and J is TRBJ2-2, with no clear D. Germline V gene lookup returns CDR1 MNHEY and CDR2 SVGAGI. The V end was cut by 2 bases, the J end by 4 bases, with 5 bases between. This CDR3 has 13 residues.

By share of the sample, this clone is medium-sized (0.01 to 0.1%). The rearrangement joins TRBV6-1 to TRBJ2-7; the D gene is possibly TRBD1 (5 bases). Trimming left V 6 bases short and J 6 bases short, with 12 bases between. The CDR3 runs to 12 residues. Germline V gene lookup returns CDR1 MNHNS and CDR2 SASEGT. The CDR3 is CASSEPGFEQYF. The CDR3 DNA reads TGTGCCAGCAGCGAACCAGGGTTCGAGCAGTACTTC.

The rearrangement links TRBV30 to TRBJ1-1, with no clear D. The CDR3 has 11 amino acids. In germline, CDR1 is GTSNPN, CDR2 SVGIG (reference sequence). V dropped 4 bases and J dropped 1 base, with 4 bases sitting between them. CDR3 in amino acids: CAWNRNTEAFF. CDR3 sequence (DNA): TGTGCCTGGAACAGGAACACTGAAGCTTTCTTT.

The chain combines TRBV2 with TRBJ1-3; no firm D call. The germline V gene has CDR1 SNHLY and CDR2 FYNNEI. Trimming removed 2 bases from V and 2 bases from J, with 1 base in between. The CDR3 has 12 residues. The CDR3 sequence is CASSETGNTIYF. CDR3 bases: TGTGCCAGCAGTGAAACTGGAAACACCATATATTTT.

This rearrangement joins TRBV5-5 to TRBJ1-2, with TRBD1 as a possible D gene (5 bases). The CDR3 is made up of 16 amino acids. The V end lost 2 bases, the J end lost 2 bases, and 16 bases lay between the germline ends. CDR1 is SGHKS, CDR2 YYEKEE, per germline (reference sequence). The CDR3 nucleotides read TGTGCCAGCAGCTTCGAAGGGGCTCTCCTAAACTATGGCTACACCTTC. The encoded protein is CASSFEGALLNYGYTF. Supplemented by reference TRBV5-5 and TRBJ1-2, the full variable domain reads DAGVTQSPTHLIKTRGQQVTLRCSPISGHKSVSWYQQVLGQGPQFIFQYYEKEERGRGNFPDRFSARQFPNYSSELNVNALLLGDSALYLCASSFEGALLNYGYTFGSGTRLTVV.

V usage is TRBV11-3 and J usage is TRBJ1-6; 9 nucleotides match TRBD1. CDR3 length: 15 amino acids. Trimming took 1 base from V and 9 from J; bases not matched to a gene: 4. CDR1 SGHNT and CDR2 YENEEA come from the germline V gene. The CDR3 loop is CASSLGPTGGSPLHF. In nucleotides, the CDR3 is TGTGCCAGCAGCTTAGGACCGACAGGGGGTTCACCCCTCCACTTT. Full variable domain (remainder filled in from reference TRBV11-3 and TRBJ1-6): EAGVVQSPRYKIIEKKQPVAFWCNPISGHNTLYWYLQNLGQGPELLIRYENEEAVDDSQLPKDRFSAERLKGVDSTLKIQPAELGDSAVYLCASSLGPTGGSPLHFGNGTRLTVT.

The rearrangement links TRBV6-1 to TRBJ1-5; D is uncertain. V was pared by 5 bases and J by 6 bases, with 11 bases between. The germline gives CDR1 MNHNS, CDR2 SASEGT. The CDR3 length is 13 residues. This chain's CDR3 is CASSQLQSQPQHF. For the CDR3, the DNA is TGTGCCAGCAGTCAACTACAGAGTCAGCCCCAGCATTTT.

The gene calls are TRBV4-3 and TRBJ1-6; 8 bases are shared with TRBD1. Germline CDR1 is LGHNA and CDR2 is YSLEER. The CDR3 extends over 15 amino acids. Trimming removed 4 bases from V and 10 bases from J; junction bases left unmatched: 9. The CDR3 DNA sequence: TGCGCCAGCAGCCCAGGGACAGGTAGTAGGTCACCCCTCCACTTT. This sequence encodes CASSPGTGSRSPLHF.

The CDR3 protein is CATSQGQGGHGYTF. Written as DNA, the CDR3 is TGTGCCACCAGCCAAGGGCAGGGGGGTCATGGCTACACCTTC. The V gene is TRBV15, the J gene TRBJ1-2; 7 bases fit TRBD1. CDR3 length: 14 amino acids. V shed 5 bases, J shed 6 bases, and the junction held 9 bases outside the gene matches. Germline values: CDR1 LNHNV, CDR2 YYDKDF (reference sequence). Based on the CDR3 plus reference TRBV15 and TRBJ1-2, the full variable domain is DAMVIQNPRYQVTQFGKPVTLSCSQTLNHNVMYWYQQKSSQAPKLLFHYYDKDFNNEADTPDNFQSRRPNTSFCFLDIRSPGLGDTAMYLCATSQGQGGHGYTFGSGTRLTVV.

This chain uses TRBV5-1 with TRBJ2-3, with D possibly matching TRBD1 (6 bases). Trimming removed 4 bases from V and 4 bases from J, with 13 bases in between. The length of the CDR3 is 14 residues. Per germline, CDR1 SGHRS and CDR2 YFSETQ. CDR3 protein: CASSPQGQADTQYF. DNA for the CDR3: TGCGCCAGCAGCCCACAGGGTCAGGCAGATACGCAGTATTTT.

The chain has TRBV5-1 and TRBJ2-1, with D tentatively TRBD1 or TRBD2 (6 bases each). V lost 4 bases to trimming and J lost 5 bases, with 10 bases between them. Germline loops: CDR1 SGHRS, CDR2 YFSETQ. The CDR3 loop spans 13 amino acids. CDR3 nucleotides: TGCGCCAGCAGCCGAGGGGGGAACAATGAGCAGTTCTTC. Translating it yields CASSRGGNNEQFF.

V usage is TRBV15 and J usage is TRBJ2-1; D is undetermined. V was shortened by 0 bases and J by 8 bases, with 14 bases between the two germline ends. The CDR3 contains 15 residues. CDR1 is LNHNV, CDR2 YYDKDF, per germline (reference sequence). CDR3 protein: CATSRESFFGDEQFF. The CDR3 DNA reads TGTGCCACCAGCAGAGAGAGTTTTTTTGGCGATGAGCAGTTCTTC.

The CDR3: CASSQPGQTYNSPLHF. The CDR3 nucleotides are TGTGCCAGCAGTCAGCCAGGACAGACCTATAATTCACCCCTCCACTTT. V gene TRBV7-2 combines with J gene TRBJ1-6; TRBD1 is a possible D gene (6 bases). The CDR3 covers 16 residues. Germline V lookup: CDR1 SGHTA, CDR2 FQGNSA. V was pared by 6 bases and J by 2 bases, with 14 bases between.

The chain has TRBV7-9 and TRBJ2-5; no firm D call. The assigned J gene may be wrong: the sequence end matches TRBJ2-7 better. CDR1 SEHNR and CDR2 FQNEAQ come from the germline V gene (reference sequence). The CDR3 extends over 13 amino acids. CDR3 protein: CASSLDSPYEQYF. The DNA of the CDR3 is TGTGCCAGCAGCTTAGACAGTCCCTACGAGCAGTACTTC.

This chain uses TRBV18 with TRBJ2-3; 10 bases agree with TRBD2. CDR3 length: 17 residues. J was trimmed by 2 bases and V by 3 bases; bases with no gene match: 8. CDR1 is KGHSH, CDR2 LQKENI, per germline. CDR3 region: CASSPFRAGGTTDTQYF. The CDR3 bases are TGTGCCAGCTCACCTTTTCGAGCGGGGGGGACCACAGATACGCAGTATTTT.

The chain couples TRBV5-1 to TRBJ2-2; D uncertain. From germline, CDR1 is SGHRS and CDR2 YFSETQ. This CDR3 contains 14 residues. V shed 1 base and J shed 0 bases, with 4 bases lying between them. CDR3 loop: CASSLRSNTGELFF. CDR3 sequence (DNA): TGCGCCAGCAGCTTGAGATCGAACACCGGGGAGCTGTTTTTT. The full variable domain, in which reference TRBV5-1 and TRBJ2-2 provide the parts outside the CDR3, is KAGVTQTPRYLIKTRGQQVTLSCSPISGHRSVSWYQQTPGQGLQFLFEYFSETQRNKGNFPGRFSGRQFSNSRSEMNVSTLELGDSALYLCASSLRSNTGELFFGEGSRLTVL.

The CDR3 sequence: CASSIGQGDEQYF. Here the CDR3 DNA reads TGTGCCAGTAGTATCGGGCAGGGGGACGAGCAGTACTTC. The chain recombines TRBV19 with TRBJ2-7, with TRBD1 identical over 7 bases. There are 13 residues in the CDR3. The J segment lost 5 bases and the V segment lost 3 bases, leaving 4 bases of the junction unmatched. CDR1 LNHDA and CDR2 SQIVND come from the germline V gene (reference sequence).

This clone occurred a few times. This CDR3 is CASSLRAEQYF. The CDR3 DNA sequence: TGTGCCAGCAGTCTGAGGGCCGAGCAGTACTTC. V and J are TRBV2 and TRBJ2-7, with D possibly TRBD2 on 5 matching bases. Germline loops: CDR1 SNHLY, CDR2 FYNNEI. V lost 5 bases and J 6 bases, leaving 8 bases between the germline ends. This CDR3 region has 11 residues.

This sequence joins TRBV27 and TRBJ2-5, with 11 positions matching TRBD2. Germline loops: CDR1 MNHEY, CDR2 SMNVEV (reference sequence). V lost 3 bases to trimming and J lost 5 bases; unmatched junction nucleotides: 2. The CDR3 contains 14 residues. CDR3 nucleotides: TGTGCCAGCAGTTTCCGGACTAGCGGGGAGACCCAGTACTTC. This translates into CASSFRTSGETQYF.

This clone was counted only a few times. The rearrangement joins TRBV30 to TRBJ1-2; D is possibly TRBD1 (5 bases). CDR1 and CDR2 from the germline V gene are GTSNPN and SVGIG (reference sequence). This CDR3 is 11 amino acids long. The V gene lost 3 bases and the J gene lost 9 bases, with 11 bases spanning the gap. The CDR3 loop reads CAWSGDPSYTF. CDR3 coding DNA: TGTGCCTGGAGCGGGGACCCCAGCTACACCTTC. Drawing the rest from reference TRBV30 and TRBJ1-2, the complete variable domain is SQTIHQWPATLVQPVGSPLSLECTVEGTSNPNLYWYRQAAGRGLQLLFYSVGIGQISSEVPQNLSASRPQDRQFILSSKKLLLSDSGFYLCAWSGDPSYTFGSGTRLTVV.

This chain links TRBV9 with TRBJ2-7; D perhaps matches TRBD1 (6 bases). The CDR3 sequence is 16 residues long. V shed 0 bases and J shed 1 base, with 14 bases lying between them. Germline lookup yields CDR1 SGDLS and CDR2 YYNGEE. This chain's CDR3 is CASSVGQGPISYEQYF. CDR3 sequence (DNA): TGTGCCAGCAGCGTAGGTCAGGGGCCGATTTCCTACGAGCAGTACTTC.

This rearrangement joins TRBV2 to TRBJ1-3; D might be TRBD1 (5 bases). The CDR3 consists of 15 residues. Trimming left V 4 bases short and J 0 bases short, with 10 bases between. Germline CDR1 reads SNHLY; CDR2 reads FYNNEI. The CDR3, as DNA: TGTGCCAGCAGTGGGAACAGGAACTCTGGAAACACCATATATTTT. Its protein is CASSGNRNSGNTIYF.